The sequence of this T cell receptor (beta chain) was determined in a study of cytotoxic CD8 clonotypes in ibrutinib-treated CLL. Looking at the study overall: For this cohort, patients were approximately ten relapsed/refractory and some 15 treatment-naive, while 17 were IGHV unmutated.

With respect to this clone: Its cognate antigen is unknown.

General study points: The study found baseline clonality above age-matched healthy donors, tracking circulating CD8+ T-cell counts. Lymph node repertoires were not studied, and sampling times were unmatched.

TCRdb keeps only in-frame clones here, not all; method: immunoSEQ multiplex PCR. The sample records around 200,000 clones, about four fifths being singletons. The sequence was obtained from a human donor with chronic lymphocytic leukemia. This specimen consisted of PBMCs, obtained after 12 months of ibrutinib treatment.

In nucleotides, the CDR3 is TGTGCCAGCAGCTTAGCGCAGGGCAGCAATCAGCCCCAGCATTTT. Translation gives CASSLAQGSNQPQHF. V and J are TRBV7-2 and TRBJ1-5; maybe TRBD1 (5 bases). Trimming took off 0 bases at V and 1 base at J, with 7 bases between the two ends. This CDR3 is 15 amino acids long. The germline V gene encodes CDR1 SGHTA and CDR2 FQGNSA.